This T cell receptor beta chain derives from a study of vaccination effects on CD4 cells after COVID-19. Study-level results: Spike-reactive clones found after vaccination in convalescents were mainly new vaccine-induced clones.

Turning to this clone: Its cognate antigen is unknown.

Isolating CD4+ T cells followed approximately nine days of culture. The V end was cut by 3 bases, the J end by 8 bases, with 8 bases between. Germline values: CDR1 SGHRS, CDR2 YFSETQ. The CDR3 loop spans 11 amino acids. Here immunoSEQ multiplex PCR was the method, and the copy in TCRdb shows in-frame clones only, minus some. The table has around 45,000 clones, more than 75% seen once. The TCR originated in a human donor who had a prior SARS-CoV-2 infection. This specimen was CD4+ T cells from PBMCs cultured without peptide, taken before COVID-19 vaccination. The rearrangement joins TRBV5-1 to TRBJ1-1; maybe TRBD1 (6 bases). The CDR3 region is CASSSGEEAFF. In DNA, the CDR3 is TGCGCCAGCAGCTCAGGGGAAGAAGCTTTCTTT.